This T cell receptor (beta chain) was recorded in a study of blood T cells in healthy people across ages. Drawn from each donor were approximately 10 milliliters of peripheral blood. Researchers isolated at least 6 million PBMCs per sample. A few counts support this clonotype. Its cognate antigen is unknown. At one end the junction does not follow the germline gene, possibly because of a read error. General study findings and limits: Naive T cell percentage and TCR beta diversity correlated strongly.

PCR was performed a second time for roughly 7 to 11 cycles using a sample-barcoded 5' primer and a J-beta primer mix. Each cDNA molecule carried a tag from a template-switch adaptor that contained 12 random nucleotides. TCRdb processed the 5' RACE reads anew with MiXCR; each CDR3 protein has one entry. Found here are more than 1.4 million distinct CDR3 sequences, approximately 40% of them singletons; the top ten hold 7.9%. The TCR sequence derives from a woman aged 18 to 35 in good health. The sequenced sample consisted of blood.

The CDR3 DNA reads as TGTGCCAGTAGCCGCCTTCGGGGACAGACAACAGATAGCAATCAGCCCCAGCATTTT. It encodes CASSRLRGQTTDSNQPQHF. This rearrangement joins TRBV3-1 to TRBJ1-5; 7 positions agree with TRBD1. The CDR3 covers 19 residues. The germline V gene has CDR1 LGHDT and CDR2 YNNKEL (reference sequence).